What follows are 23 T cell receptor beta chains derived from one specimen sequenced in a study of siplizumab effects on memory and regulatory T cells. Profiling relied on immunoSEQ multiplex PCR, and the TCRdb table lists in-frame clones only, not all of them. Of over 85,000 clones listed, about nine tenths were seen once; the top ten hold 1% to 1.5%. The sequencing input was CD4+ T cells sorted from blood. The receptors stem from a human donor in good health.

The chain combines TRBV4-1 with TRBJ2-3; D ambiguous. V was pared by 1 base and J by 3 bases, with 14 bases between. The CDR3 loop spans 16 amino acids. Germline V gene data show CDR1 as MGHRA and CDR2 as YSYEKL. Written as DNA, the CDR3 is TGCGCCAGCAGCCAAGGCGAATGGATCGATACAGATACGCAGTATTTT. This codes for CASSQGEWIDTDTQYF.

This chain links TRBV6-5 with TRBJ2-1, with 13 bases fitting TRBD2. The CDR3 has 14 residues. With 6 bases clipped from V and 5 bases from J, the junction kept 1 base outside the gene matches. Germline loops: CDR1 MNHEY, CDR2 SVGAGI. The CDR3 DNA is TGTGCCAGCAGAGGGACTAGCGGGAACAATGAGCAGTTCTTC. Its protein product is CASRGTSGNNEQFF.

J is TRBJ2-3 and V is TRBV10-1, with D perhaps TRBD1 (5 bases). CDR1 is WNHNN, CDR2 SYGVQD, per germline (reference sequence). The V and J ends lost 7 bases and 3 bases respectively, with 11 bases between them. This CDR3 has 13 residues. The CDR3 sequence: CASKDPGTDTQYF. DNA of the CDR3: TGCGCCAGCAAGGATCCAGGGACAGATACGCAGTATTTT.

This chain connects TRBV5-1 to TRBJ1-1; a weak D match, TRBD1 (6 bases). The germline V and J ends were trimmed by 1 base and 11 bases, with 18 bases remaining between them. Germline V CDR1 and CDR2: SGHRS, YFSETQ. The CDR3 is 14 residues long. CDR3: CASSLTPGHPSAFF. The CDR3 bases are TGCGCCAGCAGCTTGACTCCGGGACACCCTTCGGCTTTCTTT.

The CDR3 loop reads CASSLAGPNAQFF. For the CDR3, the DNA is TGTGCCAGCAGCTTAGCAGGTCCCAACGCCCAGTTCTTC. The chain employs TRBV7-9 and TRBJ2-1; D unresolved. Germline lookup yields CDR1 SEHNR and CDR2 FQNEAQ (reference sequence). This CDR3 is 13 amino acids long. Trimming stripped 0 bases from V and 13 bases from J, with 13 bases between.

The chain uses TRBV9 and TRBJ1-4; D might be TRBD1 (5 bases). The CDR3 runs 13 residues. V was shortened by 10 bases and J by 10 bases, with 20 bases between the two germline ends. The germline V gene has CDR1 SGDLS and CDR2 YYNGEE. The CDR3 reads CAVSRDYGGKLFF. For the CDR3, the DNA is TGTGCCGTCTCCCGGGACTATGGGGGAAAACTGTTTTTT.

J is TRBJ2-5 and V is TRBV6-4; perhaps TRBD1 as D (6 bases). The length of the CDR3 is 15 residues. V lost 6 bases, J lost 7 bases, and 21 bases lay in between. Germline V lookup: CDR1 MRHNA, CDR2 SNTAGT. CDR3 sequence (DNA): TGTGCCAGCAGAACCGGGACACCCAAGAAGGTGACCCAGTACTTC. Translation: CASRTGTPKKVTQYF.

This CDR3 reads CSVRGSGGVTDTQYF. The CDR3 region has the DNA TGCAGCGTTAGAGGTAGCGGGGGTGTCACAGATACGCAGTATTTT. J is TRBJ2-3 and V is TRBV29-1, with 9 bases lining up with TRBD2. Trimming cost V 5 bases and J 2 bases; bases outside gene matches: 8. This CDR3 has 15 amino acids. CDR1 and CDR2 (germline): SQVTM, ANQGSEA.

This sequence joins TRBV5-6 and TRBJ2-2; 8 positions match TRBD2. The V gene's germline CDR1 is SGHDT and CDR2 YYEEEE. There are 15 residues in the CDR3. V lost 5 bases to trimming and J lost 1 base; unmatched junction nucleotides: 4. The CDR3 region is CASSLAGQNTGELFF. DNA for the CDR3: TGTGCCAGCAGTCTAGCGGGCCAGAACACCGGGGAGCTGTTTTTT.

The V and J genes are TRBV6-5 and TRBJ1-3; tentatively, D is TRBD1 (5 bases). Trimming pared 2 bases from V and 0 bases from J, leaving 11 bases between. Germline CDR1 and CDR2: MNHEY and SVGAGI. CDR3 size: 16 residues. CDR3 nucleotides: TGTGCCAGCAGTTACGGCGGCGGGGGCTCTGGAAACACCATATATTTT. Encoded protein: CASSYGGGGSGNTIYF.

The genes are TRBV7-2 and TRBJ1-3; D remains unclear. CDR1 and CDR2 from the germline V gene are SGHTA and FQGNSA. With 0 bases removed from V and 3 bases from J, the gap between germline ends came to 9 bases. This CDR3 spans 15 amino acids. In nucleotides, the CDR3 is TGTGCCAGCAGCTTAGCGTCGGGGAGTGGAAACACCATATATTTT. Translation gives CASSLASGSGNTIYF.

V gene TRBV5-1 combines with J gene TRBJ2-4; 11 bases line up with TRBD2. CDR3 size: 17 residues. V trimming: 4 bases; J trimming: 5 bases; junction bases outside the gene matches: 11. CDR1 SGHRS and CDR2 YFSETQ come from the germline V gene. This chain's CDR3 is CASSPAGLAAGENIQYF. In DNA, the CDR3 is TGCGCCAGCAGCCCCGCGGGACTAGCGGCCGGGGAAAACATTCAGTACTTC.

The chain uses TRBV9 and TRBJ2-3, with 12 bases that match TRBD2. The CDR3 sequence is 18 residues long. Germline values: CDR1 SGDLS, CDR2 YYNGEE. The V and J ends lost 0 bases and 4 bases, in that order; junction bases with no gene match: 9. The CDR3 DNA sequence: TGTGCCAGCAGCGTAGGGGCTAGCGGGGGGGCCGGTCCAGATACGCAGTATTTT. This translates into CASSVGASGGAGPDTQYF.

This chain joins TRBV7-6 and TRBJ2-5; D possibly corresponds to TRBD1 (5 bases). The germline CDR1 and CDR2 sequences are SGHVS and FNYEAQ. The V end lost 5 bases, the J end lost 1 base, and 20 bases lay between the germline ends. The CDR3 sequence is 17 residues long. For the CDR3, the DNA is TGTGCCAGCAGCAAACGCCTGGGCAGGGCGGCCCAAGAGACCCAGTACTTC. It specifies CASSKRLGRAAQETQYF.

The V and J genes are TRBV7-2 and TRBJ2-5; 11 nucleotides match TRBD1. The germline V gene has CDR1 SGHTA and CDR2 FQGNSA. Unmatched junction bases numbered 3, after V lost 3 bases and J lost 6 bases. The CDR3 is made up of 14 amino acids. This chain's CDR3 is CASSLDRGRQTQYF. DNA for the CDR3: TGTGCCAGCAGCTTGGACAGGGGGCGACAGACCCAGTACTTC.

CDR3 sequence reads: CATTRDRATDTQYF. In nucleotides, the CDR3 is TGTGCCACCACCCGGGACCGTGCCACAGATACGCAGTATTTT. This chain links TRBV19 with TRBJ2-3, with D perhaps matching TRBD1 or TRBD2 (5 bases each). Germline V gene sequence: CDR1 LNHDA, CDR2 SQIVND (reference sequence). Trimming shortened V by 10 bases and J by 2 bases, and 16 bases separated the two germline ends. This CDR3 comprises 14 residues. The variable domain in full, completed from reference TRBV19 and TRBJ2-3, reads DGGITQSPKYLFRKEGQNVTLSCEQNLNHDAMYWYRQDPGQGLRLIYYSQIVNDFQKGDIAEGYSVSREKKESFPLTVTSAQKNPTAFYLCATTRDRATDTQYFGPGTRLTVL.

This chain links TRBV10-1 with TRBJ1-4; D gene ambiguous. The CDR3 is 15 amino acids. V gave up 8 bases and J gave up 5 bases, with 18 bases separating them. Per the germline V gene, CDR1 is WNHNN and CDR2 is SYGVQD (reference sequence). The CDR3 loop reads CASPKKWQINEKLFF. Written as DNA, the CDR3 is TGCGCCAGCCCGAAGAAGTGGCAGATAAATGAAAAACTGTTTTTT.

The V call is TRBV15, the J call TRBJ1-1; 7 bases line up with TRBD1. The CDR3 runs to 15 residues. CDR1 is LNHNV and CDR2 is YYDKDF in the germline V gene (reference sequence). J gave up 6 bases and V 0 bases, and 7 bases lay outside the gene matches. CDR3 coding DNA: TGTGCCACCAGCAGAGATCCTCGTCAGGGGGCTGAAGCTTTCTTT. It is translated as CATSRDPRQGAEAFF.

V gene TRBV19 combines with J gene TRBJ2-3; D might be TRBD2 (6 bases). CDR1 and CDR2 from the germline V gene are LNHDA and SQIVND (reference sequence). V was pared by 6 bases and J by 5 bases, with 18 bases between. This CDR3 contains 15 residues. CDR3 in DNA: TGTGCCAGTAGCACCGCCCCTCGGGGGATAGATACGCAGTATTTT. Its translation: CASSTAPRGIDTQYF.

Only a few counts were recorded for this clone. The rearrangement uses TRBV10-3 and TRBJ1-2; 9 nucleotides align to TRBD1. The junction had 15 bases not matched to a gene; V was cut back by 9 bases and J by 1 base. Germline V gives CDR1 ENHRY, CDR2 SYGVKD. The CDR3 is made up of 17 amino acids. CDR3 protein: CAIPSGTGLVLNYGYTF. For the CDR3, the DNA is TGTGCCATTCCATCGGGGACAGGGCTAGTCCTTAACTATGGCTACACCTTC.

The V and J genes are TRBV6-6 and TRBJ1-1, with D perhaps TRBD1 (6 bases). Germline CDR1 is MNHNY and CDR2 is SVGAGI (reference sequence). The length of the CDR3 is 14 residues. Trimming pared 1 base from V and 4 bases from J, leaving 10 bases between. The chain's CDR3 is CASSYLGAGTEAFF. The DNA for the CDR3 is TGTGCCAGCAGTTACTTGGGGGCGGGCACTGAAGCTTTCTTT.

V and J are TRBV5-6 and TRBJ2-4; D gene unclear. Germline assignment: CDR1 SGHDT and CDR2 YYEEEE. This CDR3 has 13 residues. V gave up 4 bases and J gave up 8 bases, with 13 bases separating them. The CDR3 reads CASSLVGIHIQYF. As DNA, the CDR3 is TGTGCCAGCAGCCTGGTGGGGATACACATTCAGTACTTC.

This chain connects TRBV2 to TRBJ2-3; D is perhaps TRBD2 (5 bases). The germline V gene encodes CDR1 SNHLY and CDR2 FYNNEI. The CDR3 consists of 15 residues. The V end lost 4 bases, the J end lost 2 bases, and 13 bases lay between the germline ends. CDR3 DNA sequence: TGTGCCAGCAGTGTGATGGGCGGGCCCACAGATACGCAGTATTTT. Translated, it gives CASSVMGGPTDTQYF. Filled out from reference TRBV2 and TRBJ2-3, the complete variable domain reads EPEVTQTPSHQVTQMGQEVILRCVPISNHLYFYWYRQILGQKVEFLVSFYNNEISEKSEIFDDQFSVERPDGSNFTLKIRSTKLEDSAMYFCASSVMGGPTDTQYFGPGTRLTVL.